These 11 T cell receptor beta chains were sequenced from one sample in a study of cytomegalovirus exposure and HLA in healthy donors. PCR primers comprised 60 Vbeta and 13 Jbeta primers. Clones were sequenced by immunoSEQ multiplex PCR, and TCRdb holds only the in-frame ones, with some missing. The table includes some 150,000 clones, 70% to 85% detected once. Sequences were obtained from PBMCs. Receptors originate from a male donor in good health and CMV-seronegative.

The V gene is TRBV18, the J gene TRBJ1-3; 7 bases fit TRBD1. The CDR3 contains 17 residues. Germline lookup yields CDR1 KGHSH and CDR2 LQKENI. The trim removed 1 base at V and 4 bases at J, leaving 10 bases unmatched. CDR3 coding DNA: TGTGCCAGCTCACCACAAACTCCGGGACAGCCGGGAAACACCATATATTTT. Translating gives CASSPQTPGQPGNTIYF.

The chain carries TRBV6-1 and TRBJ1-3; D uncertain. The CDR3 is made up of 13 amino acids. The V end lost 3 bases, the J end lost 4 bases, and 7 bases lay between the germline ends. Per the germline V gene, CDR1 is MNHNS and CDR2 is SASEGT. In DNA form, the CDR3 reads TGTGCCAGCAGTGACCGGAGAGGAAACACCATATATTTT. It is translated as CASSDRRGNTIYF.

This clone turned up a few times. The chain uses TRBV6-1 and TRBJ1-5, with no clear D. The CDR3 runs to 13 residues. V was cut by 10 bases and J by 0 bases, with 10 bases left in between. Germline values: CDR1 MNHNS, CDR2 SASEGT. For the CDR3, the DNA is TGTGCCATCCAGGAAAATAGCAATCAGCCCCAGCATTTT. Translated, it gives CAIQENSNQPQHF.

For the CDR3, the DNA is TGTGCCAGCAGCCCCGGAGGGGTTCCGACTGAAGCTTTCTTT. Amino acid sequence: CASSPGGVPTEAFF. The rearrangement uses TRBV5-6 and TRBJ1-1; a possible D gene is TRBD1 (5 bases). The CDR3 has 14 amino acids. The V and J ends lost 4 bases and 5 bases respectively, with 15 bases between them. Germline V gives CDR1 SGHDT, CDR2 YYEEEE.

The rearrangement links TRBV4-3 to TRBJ2-1; TRBD2 aligns across 9 bases. The CDR3 runs 15 residues. Per the germline V gene, CDR1 is LGHNA and CDR2 is YSLEER. After removal of 4 bases from V and 4 bases from J, the junction contained 5 bases not matched to a gene. In DNA, the CDR3 is TGCGCCAGCAGCCGGACTAGCGCGGCGTACAATGAGCAGTTCTTC. Its protein product is CASSRTSAAYNEQFF.

The rearrangement uses TRBV28 and TRBJ2-1, with 11 bases fitting TRBD2. Germline V lookup: CDR1 MDHEN, CDR2 SYDVKM. V dropped 7 bases and J dropped 7; count of bases not matched to a gene: 9. CDR3 length: 15 residues. This CDR3 is CASNTLAGGGNEQFF. DNA of the CDR3: TGTGCCAGCAACACCCTAGCGGGAGGAGGGAATGAGCAGTTCTTC.

In its sample, this clone was seen once. The chain uses TRBV6-6 and TRBJ1-5; 7 nucleotides line up with TRBD1. The ends lost 5 bases at V and 2 bases at J; junction bases unmatched: 6. Per germline, CDR1 MNHNY and CDR2 SVGAGI (reference sequence). The CDR3 spans 15 residues. The CDR3 DNA sequence: TGTGCCAGCAGTGACAGGGAAGGAGGCAATCAGCCCCAGCATTTT. It yields the protein CASSDREGGNQPQHF.

The rearrangement joins TRBV19 to TRBJ2-3; D possibly corresponds to TRBD1 (6 bases). This CDR3 contains 15 residues. V lost 3 bases and J lost 3, with 13 bases in between. CDR1 is LNHDA, CDR2 SQIVND, per germline (reference sequence). For the CDR3, the DNA is TGTGCCAGTAGTATGGGTGGGGGCTCGACAGATACGCAGTATTTT. It encodes CASSMGGGSTDTQYF.

This clone was seen once. This chain connects TRBV5-1 to TRBJ2-1, with 13 positions matching TRBD2. J lost 7 bases, V lost 4 bases, and 8 bases had no gene match. The CDR3 runs 16 residues. Looked up from germline, CDR1 is SGHRS and CDR2 is YFSETQ. CDR3 sequence: CASSIELAGGRNEQFF. The CDR3 DNA sequence: TGCGCCAGCAGCATCGAACTAGCGGGGGGGCGAAATGAGCAGTTCTTC. The full variable domain, in which reference TRBV5-1 and TRBJ2-1 provide the parts outside the CDR3, is KAGVTQTPRYLIKTRGQQVTLSCSPISGHRSVSWYQQTPGQGLQFLFEYFSETQRNKGNFPGRFSGRQFSNSRSEMNVSTLELGDSALYLCASSIELAGGRNEQFFGPGTRLTVL.

The V gene is TRBV11-2, the J gene TRBJ2-1; 8 bases line up with TRBD2. Trimming took 2 bases from V and 4 from J; bases not matched to a gene: 7. CDR1 is SGHAT, CDR2 FQNNGV, per germline. There are 16 residues in the CDR3. CDR3: CASSLSRTSGYNEQFF. The CDR3 DNA reads TGTGCCAGCAGCTTATCGCGAACTAGCGGTTACAATGAGCAGTTCTTC.

V gene TRBV9 combines with J gene TRBJ2-7; 11 nucleotides match TRBD1. This CDR3 contains 16 residues. Germline CDR1 reads SGDLS; CDR2 reads YYNGEE. V lost 3 bases and J lost 2; bases outside the gene matches: 7. CDR3 in amino acids: CASSAGTGGVTYEQYF. The DNA for the CDR3 is TGTGCCAGCAGCGCAGGGACAGGGGGTGTAACCTACGAGCAGTACTTC.